This section outlines one TCR beta chain sequence together with its context. The data were obtained in a study of shared clonotypes between healthy human individuals. The germline V gene has CDR1 SGHVS and CDR2 FQNEAQ. Trimming cost V 1 base and J 6 bases, with 16 bases left between them. This CDR3 region has 15 residues. The method was immunoSEQ multiplex PCR; TCRdb's version includes in-frame clones alone and lacks a portion of them. Among 2 million to 3 million clones listed, 93% were seen once. The chain couples TRBV7-8 to TRBJ2-7; TRBD1 might be the D (6 bases). The sequenced material came from naive CD4+ T cells from PBMCs. Subset reported: CD45RA+ positively selected. This receptor was obtained from a man between 18 and 35 years old in good health. Some clones in this sample may be carry-over from other donors' samples. This CDR3 is CASSLGARGVGEQYF. CDR3 DNA: TGTGCCAGCAGCTTAGGTGCCAGGGGAGTGGGCGAGCAGTACTTC.